The 29 T cell receptor beta chains below all came from one sample that was sequenced in a study of blood T cell repertoires in COVID-19. The protocol was immunoSEQ multiplex PCR, while the TCRdb copy is restricted to in-frame clones and leaves out a portion. The sample lists about 150,000 clones, just under 85% occurring once. Sequenced sample: peripheral blood. These receptors were collected from a woman of 80 years or more with COVID-19, enrolled during active disease.

The chain recombines TRBV21-1 with TRBJ2-1; TRBD2 is the table's D call and was not checked against the DNA. TRBV21-1 is noted as a pseudogene. The CDR3 length is 14 residues. CDR3: CASSQAGAGTEQFF. Here the CDR3 DNA reads TGTGCCAGCAGCCAAGCGGGAGCGGGCACTGAGCAGTTCTTC.

This clone was counted between two and nine times. The chain recombines TRBV6-2 or TRBV6-3 with TRBJ1-4; D not resolved. Deletions cut 1 base from V and 10 bases from J, with 25 bases between. Germline V lookup: CDR1 MNHEY, CDR2 SVGEGT. The CDR3 consists of 18 residues. The CDR3 coding sequence is TGTGCCAGCAGTTACTGGTCGAGTCCAGTTGGAGGTGGCGTAAAACTGTTTTTT. It codes for CASSYWSSPVGGGVKLFF.

CDR3 region: CATSSLGSGRYNEQFF. Here the CDR3 DNA reads TGTGCCACCAGCAGTCTGGGTAGCGGGAGATACAATGAGCAGTTCTTC. The rearrangement uses TRBV15 and TRBJ2-1; 9 bases are shared with TRBD2. With 3 bases clipped from V and 4 bases from J, the junction kept 7 bases outside the gene matches. Germline V CDR1 and CDR2: LNHNV, YYDKDF (reference sequence). The CDR3 loop spans 16 amino acids.

This rearrangement joins TRBV9 to TRBJ2-7, with 7 bases identical to TRBD1. Germline V lookup: CDR1 SGDLS, CDR2 YYNGEE. CDR3 length: 15 amino acids. Trimming cost V 0 bases and J 1 base; bases outside gene matches: 4. The DNA of the CDR3 is TGTGCCAGCAGCGTAGGGGCAGGGGGTTCCTACGAGCAGTACTTC. Translation gives CASSVGAGGSYEQYF.

This chain connects TRBV4-1 to TRBJ2-5, with TRBD2 identical over 11 bases. J lost 1 base, V lost 3 bases, and 10 bases had no gene match. Germline V gene sequence: CDR1 MGHRA, CDR2 YSYEKL. The CDR3 covers 18 residues. Here the CDR3 reads CASSHTHRLAGLQETQYF. CDR3 DNA sequence: TGCGCCAGCAGCCACACCCATAGACTAGCGGGACTCCAAGAGACCCAGTACTTC.

J is TRBJ1-5 and V is TRBV4-1; tentatively, D is TRBD1 (6 bases). The V gene lost 0 bases and the J gene lost 7 bases, with 19 bases spanning the gap. Germline V gene data show CDR1 as MGHRA and CDR2 as YSYEKL. The CDR3 covers 17 residues. CDR3 region: CASSQDGARGGRQPQHF. CDR3 sequence (DNA): TGCGCCAGCAGCCAAGATGGGGCCAGGGGAGGGAGGCAGCCCCAGCATTTT.

In this sample, this clone turned up once. V gene TRBV24-1 combines with J gene TRBJ2-5, with TRBD1 identical over 12 bases. CDR1 is KGHDR and CDR2 is SFDVKD in the germline V gene. The CDR3 spans 16 residues. V gave up 3 bases and J gave up 5 bases; unmatched junction bases: 6. The CDR3: CATSDLGTGGSETQYF. Written as DNA, the CDR3 is TGTGCCACCAGTGATCTCGGGACAGGGGGCTCTGAGACCCAGTACTTC.

The chain links TRBV19 to TRBJ2-1; 8 bases agree with TRBD1. Losses at the gene ends were 5 bases for V and 0 bases for J; bases not matched to a gene: 6. The CDR3 has 16 amino acids. Germline V CDR1 and CDR2: LNHDA, SQIVND (reference sequence). This chain's CDR3 is CASSPQTGGSYNEQFF. CDR3 in DNA: TGTGCCAGTAGTCCCCAAACAGGGGGCTCCTACAATGAGCAGTTCTTC.

This rearrangement joins TRBV5-1 to TRBJ2-1, with 10 bases matching TRBD1. The CDR3 extends over 14 amino acids. Germline-derived CDR1 and CDR2 are SGHRS and YFSETQ. The J segment lost 9 bases and the V segment lost 4 bases, leaving 7 bases of the junction unmatched. This CDR3 is CASSPGTGEGEQFF. The CDR3 DNA is TGCGCCAGCAGCCCTGGGACAGGGGAGGGTGAGCAGTTCTTC.

J is TRBJ2-3 and V is TRBV29-1, with 9 bases that match TRBD2. V was clipped by 3 bases and J by 3 bases; unmatched bases: 7. This CDR3 contains 15 residues. Germline V gene sequence: CDR1 SQVTM, CDR2 ANQGSEA. The CDR3 reads CSVEFAGGRTDTQYF. The DNA of the CDR3 is TGCAGCGTTGAGTTTGCGGGAGGGCGGACAGATACGCAGTATTTT.

V is TRBV6-5 and J is TRBJ1-2; 7 bases match TRBD1. V lost 11 bases to trimming and J lost 3 bases; unmatched junction nucleotides: 9. The V gene's germline CDR1 is MNHEY and CDR2 SVGAGI. The CDR3 has 13 amino acids. Written as DNA, the CDR3 is TGTGCCGTGAAGGACAGGATTTACTATGGCTACACCTTC. It specifies CAVKDRIYYGYTF.

V and J are TRBV19 and TRBJ1-2; D is uncertain. V was cut by 5 bases and J by 0 bases, with 10 bases left in between. Germline assignment: CDR1 LNHDA and CDR2 SQIVND (reference sequence). The length of the CDR3 is 14 residues. The CDR3, as DNA: TGTGCCAGTAGTGCCCAGAGGTCTAACTATGGCTACACCTTC. Its translation is CASSAQRSNYGYTF.

The gene calls are TRBV18 and TRBJ2-2; 8 bases are shared with TRBD1. Germline V lookup: CDR1 KGHSH, CDR2 LQKENI. This CDR3 has 16 amino acids. V was clipped by 3 bases and J by 1 base; unmatched bases: 4. The CDR3 region has the DNA TGTGCCAGCTCACCTCGACAGGGGAGGAACACCGGGGAGCTGTTTTTT. Protein sequence: CASSPRQGRNTGELFF.

The chain carries TRBV19 and TRBJ2-1, with 12 bases aligning to TRBD1. Germline values: CDR1 LNHDA, CDR2 SQIVND (reference sequence). Trimming removed 7 bases from V and 5 bases from J; junction bases left unmatched: 6. The CDR3 spans 15 residues. For the CDR3, the DNA is TGTGCCAGTATGTGGGGGACAGGGGGCCACAATGAGCAGTTCTTC. Amino acid sequence: CASMWGTGGHNEQFF.

V and J are TRBV28 and TRBJ2-7; 10 bases align to TRBD2. Trimming took 10 bases from V and 3 from J; bases not matched to a gene: 3. The germline V gene has CDR1 MDHEN and CDR2 SYDVKM. The CDR3 runs 12 residues. The CDR3: CATTSGLYEQYF. In nucleotides, the CDR3 is TGTGCCACGACTAGCGGGCTCTACGAGCAGTACTTC. Variable domain in full (rest from reference TRBV28 and TRBJ2-7): DVKVTQSSRYLVKRTGEKVFLECVQDMDHENMFWYRQDPGLGLRLIYFSYDVKMKEKGDIPEGYSVSREKKERFSLILESASTNQTSMYLCATTSGLYEQYFGPGTRLTVT.

This chain uses TRBV7-3 with TRBJ1-1; 7 bases line up with TRBD1. CDR1 SGHTA and CDR2 FQGTGA come from the germline V gene. The CDR3 has 17 residues. V trimming: 2 bases; J trimming: 2 bases; junction bases outside the gene matches: 11. The CDR3 coding sequence is TGTGCCAGCAGCTTACTGGGACAGTGGGAAGCCAACACTGAAGCTTTCTTT. This gives the protein CASSLLGQWEANTEAFF.

The chain couples TRBV25-1 to TRBJ2-7; TRBD1 agrees at 11 bases. Germline V gives CDR1 MGHDK, CDR2 SYGVNS. The J segment lost 4 bases and the V segment lost 8 bases, leaving 7 bases of the junction unmatched. This CDR3 has 14 amino acids. Here the CDR3 reads CASSGWDRGYEQYF. The CDR3 DNA reads TGTGCCAGCTCAGGCTGGGACAGGGGGTACGAGCAGTACTTC.

This CDR3 reads CASSSRTGKAFF. DNA of the CDR3: TGTGCCAGCAGCTCACGGACAGGGAAAGCTTTCTTT. The chain carries TRBV7-9 and TRBJ1-1, with TRBD1 matching over 8 bases. CDR3 length: 12 amino acids. CDR1 is SEHNR, CDR2 FQNEAQ, per germline (reference sequence). Trimming cost V 4 bases and J 9 bases; bases outside gene matches: 4.

The chain links TRBV25-1 to TRBJ1-2; tentatively, D is TRBD1 (6 bases). CDR3 length: 14 amino acids. V was trimmed by 0 bases and J by 4 bases, leaving 9 bases between them. Germline loops: CDR1 MGHDK, CDR2 SYGVNS. Here the CDR3 DNA reads TGTGCCAGCAGTGAATATGGGGGGGCCTATGGCTACACCTTC. Protein product: CASSEYGGAYGYTF.

This clone appeared once. CDR3 DNA sequence: TGTGCCAGCAGATTCCCGGGACAGGCCTACGAGCAGTACTTC. This gives the protein CASRFPGQAYEQYF. J is TRBJ2-7 and V is TRBV6-6, with TRBD1 matching over 8 bases. From germline, CDR1 is MNHNY and CDR2 SVGAGI (reference sequence). There are 14 residues in the CDR3. V shed 6 bases and J 2 bases; nucleotides not matched to a gene: 6.

V is TRBV5-5 and J is TRBJ2-7; D perhaps matches TRBD1 (6 bases). The V gene's germline CDR1 is SGHKS and CDR2 YYEKEE (reference sequence). The CDR3 totals 13 residues. V was cut by 8 bases and J by 0 bases, with 12 bases left in between. In DNA, the CDR3 is TGTGCCAGTACGACAGGAACCTCCTACGAGCAGTACTTC. Residues: CASTTGTSYEQYF. Using reference TRBV5-5 and TRBJ2-7 for the parts outside the CDR3, the full variable domain is DAGVTQSPTHLIKTRGQQVTLRCSPISGHKSVSWYQQVLGQGPQFIFQYYEKEERGRGNFPDRFSARQFPNYSSELNVNALLLGDSALYLCASTTGTSYEQYFGPGTRLTVT.

CDR3 sequence (DNA): TGTGCCAGCAGTGCACGAGGGAATAGCAATCAGCCCCAGCATTTT. Its translation is CASSARGNSNQPQHF. The chain is built from TRBV27 and TRBJ1-5; the D is unclear. The CDR3 consists of 15 residues. CDR1 and CDR2 from the germline V gene are MNHEY and SMNVEV (reference sequence). V was cut by 5 bases and J by 0 bases, with 11 bases left in between.

The chain links TRBV28 to TRBJ2-3; no clear D gene. The length of the CDR3 is 13 residues. V lost 7 bases, J lost 2 bases, and 10 bases lay in between. Germline V gene data show CDR1 as MDHEN and CDR2 as SYDVKM. CDR3 sequence reads: CASTLFLTDTQYF. CDR3 DNA: TGTGCCAGCACCTTATTTCTCACAGATACGCAGTATTTT.

The chain couples TRBV28 to TRBJ2-7; D may be TRBD2 (5 bases). This CDR3 contains 12 residues. Trimming stripped 3 bases from V and 7 bases from J, with 10 bases between. Germline V gives CDR1 MDHEN, CDR2 SYDVKM. The CDR3 region is CASSLSSREQYF. DNA for the CDR3: TGTGCCAGCAGTTTGTCTAGCCGTGAGCAGTACTTC. Variable domain in full (rest from reference TRBV28 and TRBJ2-7): DVKVTQSSRYLVKRTGEKVFLECVQDMDHENMFWYRQDPGLGLRLIYFSYDVKMKEKGDIPEGYSVSREKKERFSLILESASTNQTSMYLCASSLSSREQYFGPGTRLTVT.

The rearrangement joins TRBV19 to TRBJ2-1; 7 bases fit TRBD1. The V and J ends lost 10 bases and 0 bases, in that order; junction bases with no gene match: 12. Germline CDR1 and CDR2: LNHDA and SQIVND (reference sequence). The CDR3 sequence is 16 residues long. In nucleotides, the CDR3 is TGTGCCACTTCTCCAGGGGGTGTGTTCTCCTACAATGAGCAGTTCTTC. Residues: CATSPGGVFSYNEQFF.

The chain links TRBV25-1 to TRBJ2-4; a possible D gene is TRBD2 (5 bases). From germline, CDR1 is MGHDK and CDR2 SYGVNS. This CDR3 is built from 17 residues. The V end lost 8 bases, the J end lost 0 bases, and 20 bases lay between the germline ends. The CDR3, as DNA: TGTGCCAGCCCTTCAAAAGCGGCAGCTCTAGCCAAAAACATTCAGTACTTC. Its protein is CASPSKAAALAKNIQYF.

The V call is TRBV29-1, the J call TRBJ2-3; 8 nucleotides agree with TRBD1. After removal of 4 bases from V and 4 bases from J, the junction contained 4 bases not matched to a gene. In germline, CDR1 is SQVTM, CDR2 ANQGSEA. This CDR3 has 13 residues. The DNA for the CDR3 is TGCAGCGTTGTCCAGGGGGCATCAGATACGCAGTATTTT. Translating gives CSVVQGASDTQYF.

V and J are TRBV6-1 and TRBJ2-7; 7 bases line up with TRBD1. CDR3 length: 15 residues. Losses at the gene ends were 2 bases for V and 3 bases for J; bases not matched to a gene: 7. The germline V gene encodes CDR1 MNHNS and CDR2 SASEGT. The chain's CDR3 is CASSESTGAIYEQYF. The CDR3 nucleotides are TGTGCCAGCAGTGAAAGTACAGGGGCGATCTACGAGCAGTACTTC.

The CDR3 coding sequence is TGTGCCAGCTCGTTTCGTACTAGCGGGAGGGGCAATGAGCAGTTCTTC. It translates to CASSFRTSGRGNEQFF. The chain couples TRBV18 to TRBJ2-1; TRBD2 matches 13 bases. V gave up 6 bases and J gave up 6 bases; unmatched junction bases: 8. Germline V CDR1 and CDR2: KGHSH, LQKENI. The CDR3 has 16 residues.